These 11 T cell receptor beta chains share one sample of origin, sequenced in a study of OX40 agonist ivuxolimab in advanced cancers. Measured with immunoSEQ multiplex PCR; TCRdb has only the in-frame clones, and not every one. The data contain approximately 69,000 clones, about 79% of them singletons. The material was CD4+ or CD8+ T cells sorted from blood, obtained in a trial of the OX40 agonist ivuxolimab. The receptors shown here come from an adult with an advanced solid tumor such as melanoma, head and neck, liver or kidney cancer.

This chain joins TRBV19 and TRBJ2-7, with D perhaps matching TRBD1 (6 bases). This CDR3 has 14 amino acids. Germline CDR1 reads LNHDA; CDR2 reads SQIVND (reference sequence). V was clipped by 5 bases and J by 3 bases, with 14 bases between them. The CDR3 reads CASSQRTERYEQYF. CDR3 DNA sequence: TGTGCCAGTAGTCAAAGGACAGAGCGCTACGAGCAGTACTTC.

The chain couples TRBV10-1 to TRBJ1-1; D is possibly TRBD1 (6 bases). CDR3 length: 15 amino acids. Germline V gene lookup returns CDR1 WNHNN and CDR2 SYGVQD (reference sequence). The germline V and J ends were trimmed by 0 bases and 1 base, with 9 bases remaining between them. CDR3 nucleotides: TGCGCCAGCAGTGAGTCGGACAGATGGAACACTGAAGCTTTCTTT. As protein: CASSESDRWNTEAFF.

This clone was counted only a few times. This sequence joins TRBV5-4 and TRBJ1-1; D is ambiguous. The CDR3 is 14 residues long. Germline V gives CDR1 SGHNT, CDR2 YYREEE (reference sequence). Trimming pared 3 bases from V and 1 base from J, leaving 10 bases between. CDR3 nucleotides: TGTGCCAGCAGCTCCCGGGAGTCGAACACTGAAGCTTTCTTT. This translates into CASSSRESNTEAFF.

V usage is TRBV18 and J usage is TRBJ1-6; TRBD1 agrees at 7 bases. Germline loops: CDR1 KGHSH, CDR2 LQKENI. The CDR3 contains 13 residues. V dropped 1 base and J dropped 10; count of bases not matched to a gene: 1. Here the CDR3 reads CASSPLRGSPLHF. CDR3 coding DNA: TGTGCCAGCTCACCACTCAGGGGGTCACCCCTCCACTTT.

This chain links TRBV27 with TRBJ2-2; no reliable D call. The CDR3 loop spans 13 amino acids. Trimming took off 7 bases at V and 6 bases at J, with 12 bases between the two ends. CDR1 and CDR2 from the germline V gene are MNHEY and SMNVEV (reference sequence). CDR3 residues: CASKVGYPGELFF. The CDR3 DNA reads TGTGCCAGCAAAGTAGGGTACCCCGGGGAGCTGTTTTTT.

The chain recombines TRBV4-2 with TRBJ2-2, with TRBD1 matching 11 bases. This CDR3 is built from 13 residues. V shed 11 bases, J shed 6 bases, and the junction held 5 bases outside the gene matches. Germline assignment: CDR1 LGHNA and CDR2 YNFKEQ. The CDR3 DNA follows: TGTGCCTCCTGGGGACAGGGGGCCGGGGAGCTGTTTTTT. Its translation: CASWGQGAGELFF.

The chain has TRBV7-3 and TRBJ1-1; 9 bases are shared with TRBD1. Germline V gene data show CDR1 as SGHTA and CDR2 as FQGTGA. The J segment lost 1 base and the V segment lost 8 bases, leaving 2 bases of the junction unmatched. The CDR3 spans 13 residues. Written as DNA, the CDR3 is TGTGCCAGCCAGGACAGGGGGAACACTGAAGCTTTCTTT. It translates to CASQDRGNTEAFF.

This sequence joins TRBV7-2 and TRBJ1-2; D possibly corresponds to TRBD1 (6 bases). CDR3 length equals 14 residues. V was shortened by 1 base and J by 4 bases, with 10 bases between the two germline ends. CDR1 and CDR2 (germline): SGHTA, FQGNSA. CDR3 in amino acids: CASSLGGQLYGYTF. In nucleotides, the CDR3 is TGTGCCAGCAGCTTAGGGGGGCAGCTCTATGGCTACACCTTC.

This clone came up once. V gene TRBV29-1 combines with J gene TRBJ1-2; 7 nucleotides align to TRBD1. CDR1 SQVTM and CDR2 ANQGSEA come from the germline V gene. There are 13 residues in the CDR3. Trimming took 6 bases from V and 7 from J; bases not matched to a gene: 11. CDR3 amino acids: CSVGIDRERGYTF. The CDR3, as DNA: TGCAGCGTAGGTATAGACAGGGAGCGTGGCTACACCTTC.

The chain employs TRBV7-2 and TRBJ1-2; D may be TRBD1 (6 bases). The CDR3 length is 15 residues. Trimming took 5 bases from V and 0 from J, leaving 13 bases between them. The V gene's germline CDR1 is SGHTA and CDR2 FQGNSA. The CDR3 DNA follows: TGTGCCAGCAGCCAACTGGACAGAGCTAACTATGGCTACACCTTC. As protein: CASSQLDRANYGYTF.

The J gene is TRBJ2-5, the V gene TRBV7-9, with 11 bases lining up with TRBD1. The CDR3 contains 16 residues. The germline CDR1 and CDR2 sequences are SEHNR and FQNEAQ (reference sequence). Trimming removed 5 bases from V and 0 bases from J; junction bases left unmatched: 5. The CDR3 region is CASSRGTGGNQETQYF. In DNA form, the CDR3 reads TGTGCCAGCAGCAGAGGGACAGGGGGTAACCAAGAGACCCAGTACTTC. Together with reference TRBV7-9 and TRBJ2-5, the CDR3 gives the full variable domain: DTGVSQNPRHKITKRGQNVTFRCDPISEHNRLYWYRQTLGQGPEFLTYFQNEAQLEKSRLLSDRFSAERPKGSFSTLEIQRTEQGDSAMYLCASSRGTGGNQETQYFGPGTRLLVL.